Each of the 6 T cell receptor beta chains below was sequenced from the same sample in a study of blood T cell repertoires in COVID-19. Sequenced by immunoSEQ multiplex PCR; TCRdb stores in-frame clones only, minus some. Counted here are under 200,000 clones, 87% occurring once; the ten biggest clones make up around a fifth. Sequencing used peripheral blood. These receptors were obtained from a man aged 55-75 years with active or convalescent COVID-19.

V and J are TRBV3-1 (or the pseudogene TRBV3-2) and TRBJ2-3, with 13 bases matching TRBD2. Germline V lookup: CDR1 LGHDT, CDR2 YNNKEL (reference sequence). The CDR3 totals 16 residues. With 5 bases clipped from V and 4 bases from J, the junction kept 6 bases outside the gene matches. The chain's CDR3 is CASSVTSGGAPDTQYF. DNA of the CDR3: TGTGCCAGCAGCGTAACTAGCGGGGGGGCCCCAGATACGCAGTATTTT.

The chain carries TRBV6-1 and TRBJ1-1, with D perhaps TRBD1 (5 bases). The germline V and J ends were trimmed by 1 base and 1 base, with 10 bases remaining between them. Germline CDR1 MNHNS, CDR2 SASEGT. The CDR3 contains 15 residues. CDR3 amino acids: CASSEDAGKNTEAFF. Written as DNA, the CDR3 is TGTGCCAGCAGTGAAGATGCAGGGAAGAACACTGAAGCTTTCTTT.

V is TRBV14 and J is TRBJ1-4; tentative D call: TRBD1 (6 bases). The V end lost 1 base, the J end lost 7 bases, and 16 bases lay between the germline ends. Germline V gene data show CDR1 as SGHDN and CDR2 as FVKESK. This CDR3 spans 16 amino acids. As DNA, the CDR3 is TGTGCCAGCAGCCAAGCTTGGCCCCAGGGGACTGAAAAACTGTTTTTT. It specifies CASSQAWPQGTEKLFF.

The chain joins TRBV9 to TRBJ2-3, with D possibly TRBD2 on 6 matching bases. The CDR3 has 14 residues. In germline, CDR1 is SGDLS, CDR2 YYNGEE. Trimming cost V 4 bases and J 3 bases, with 12 bases left between them. The CDR3 spells CASSPTAGTDTQYF. The CDR3 DNA reads as TGTGCCAGCAGCCCCACCGCGGGGACAGATACGCAGTATTTT.

The J gene is TRBJ2-7, the V gene TRBV27, with 12 bases fitting TRBD1. V gave up 6 bases and J gave up 1 base; unmatched junction bases: 13. In germline, CDR1 is MNHEY, CDR2 SMNVEV (reference sequence). The CDR3 extends over 18 amino acids. The CDR3 is CASSPRDRGRFGSYEQYF. CDR3 sequence (DNA): TGTGCCAGCAGCCCCCGGGACAGGGGGCGCTTCGGATCCTACGAGCAGTACTTC.

V gene TRBV3-1 (or the pseudogene TRBV3-2) combines with J gene TRBJ2-1, with 8 nucleotides matching TRBD2. The J segment lost 7 bases and the V segment lost 7 bases, leaving 9 bases of the junction unmatched. The length of the CDR3 is 14 residues. CDR1 and CDR2 (germline): LGHDT, YNNKEL (reference sequence). In DNA, the CDR3 is TGTGCCAGCACCTTGGGGACTAGGGTAAATGAGCAGTTCTTC. It yields the protein CASTLGTRVNEQFF.